This T cell receptor beta chain was sequenced during a study of control samples from healthy donors and cancer patients. Generated by immunoSEQ multiplex PCR, the TCRdb table keeps only in-frame clones and is missing some. The sample records 260,000 or so clones, almost 85% being singletons. The CDR3 is 14 residues long. Germline CDR1 and CDR2: SGHRS and YFSETQ. Losses at the gene ends were 4 bases for V and 5 bases for J; bases not matched to a gene: 3. This chain connects TRBV5-1 to TRBJ2-1; 10 bases line up with TRBD1. Material for sequencing was PBMCs. The receptor's source is a woman aged 60-75 years with lung cancer. Here the CDR3 reads CASSGGTGDNEQFF. CDR3 DNA: TGCGCCAGCAGCGGCGGGACAGGGGACAATGAGCAGTTCTTC. Based on the CDR3 plus reference TRBV5-1 and TRBJ2-1, the full variable domain is KAGVTQTPRYLIKTRGQQVTLSCSPISGHRSVSWYQQTPGQGLQFLFEYFSETQRNKGNFPGRFSGRQFSNSRSEMNVSTLELGDSALYLCASSGGTGDNEQFFGPGTRLTVL.